These T cell receptor beta chains were read from a single sample in a study of T cells expressing NK-cell markers. TCRdb re-called the 5' RACE reads and catalogs CDR3 proteins one per entry, DNA excluded. The table for this sample gives about 260,000 distinct CDR3 sequences. The sample consisted of blood T cells: a sorted CD56 or NKG2C T cell subset, CD4+ or CD8+ T cells, or bulk PBMC T cells (not recorded which). All receptors come from a man in his late teens or twenties in good health. CDR3s include the opening cysteine and the closing phenylalanine or tryptophan.

j_gene,v_gene,CDR3aa
TRBJ2-5,TRBV7-8,CASSLQAGGHQETQYF
TRBJ1-3,TRBV11-3,CASSLDGTVSGNTIYF
TRBJ2-5,TRBV12-3/TRBV12-4,CASRPGVRDRYQETQYF
TRBJ2-1,TRBV12-3/TRBV12-4,CASRHRDPAYNEQFF
TRBJ1-1,TRBV4-3,CASSQDIGMNTEAFF
TRBJ2-4,TRBV2,CASKGGGAKNIQYF
TRBJ2-3,TRBV11-2,CASSLGAGAGDTQYF
TRBJ2-3,TRBV5-1,CASSLTSGSTDTQYF
TRBJ1-2,TRBV7-2,CASSSGWRGYTF
TRBJ2-5,TRBV4-2,CASSPDGGRPEETQYF
TRBJ2-1,TRBV6-5,CASSRSLDRYNEQFF
TRBJ2-1,TRBV7-3,CASSLEGLAGYNEQFF
TRBJ1-5,TRBV28,CACQNGGSNQPQHF
TRBJ1-1,TRBV29-1,CSASGTRLDTEAFF
TRBJ2-1,TRBV7-2,CASSLGVVSNNEQFF
TRBJ2-1,TRBV7-3,CASSPTGTQGYNEQFF
TRBJ2-5,TRBV12-3/TRBV12-4,CASSPGLAGVLLAETQYF
TRBJ2-2,TRBV28,CASRQAGKLNTGELFF
TRBJ2-1,TRBV20-1,CSASYSVGSYNEQFF
TRBJ2-1,TRBV20-1,CSASPSSGNEQFF
TRBJ2-1,TRBV5-1,CASSLGSGSSYNEQFF
TRBJ2-1,TRBV27,CASSEAAPYNEQFF
TRBJ2-2,TRBV10-3,CATLPRVTGELFF
TRBJ2-1,TRBV12-3/TRBV12-4,CASSLRLGGAGVLYEQFF
TRBJ2-1,TRBV27,CASSPTISSYNEQFF
TRBJ1-3,TRBV7-7,CASPAGRRPSSGNTIYF
TRBJ2-1,TRBV6-1,CASSEVGREQFF
TRBJ1-2,TRBV12-3/TRBV12-4,CASGGGYGYTF